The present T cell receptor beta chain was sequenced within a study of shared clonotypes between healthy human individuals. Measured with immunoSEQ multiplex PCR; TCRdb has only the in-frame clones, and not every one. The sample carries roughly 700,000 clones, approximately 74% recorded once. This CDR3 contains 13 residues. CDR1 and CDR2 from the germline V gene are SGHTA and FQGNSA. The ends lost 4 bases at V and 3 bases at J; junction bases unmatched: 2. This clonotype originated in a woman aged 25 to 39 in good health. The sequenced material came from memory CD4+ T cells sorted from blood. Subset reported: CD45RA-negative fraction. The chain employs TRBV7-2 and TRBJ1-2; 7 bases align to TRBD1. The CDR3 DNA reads TGTGCCAGCAGCTGGGGGACAGACTATGGCTACACCTTC. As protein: CASSWGTDYGYTF.